This T cell receptor beta chain is from a study of identifying expanded T cells in peripheral blood. Findings and limits, study-wide: Over approximately two and four weeks, about 16 and 19 clones changed, versus approximately 1.1 between replicates. Clone count variance between approximately two-week samples rose with total template count.

About this clone: The antigen is undetermined.

Assay used: immunoSEQ multiplex PCR; TCRdb lists only in-frame clones, some missing. The sample has about 85,000 clones, around 90% seen once. V was pared by 0 bases and J by 3 bases, with 2 bases of the junction left unmatched. CDR3 size: 15 residues. Germline-derived CDR1 and CDR2 are ENHRY and SYGVKD. Collection occurred without any documented infections or immune events in donors. This chain uses TRBV10-3 with TRBJ2-5, with 9 bases aligning to TRBD1. The specimen was blood. This TCR derives from a person aged 18 to 69 in good health. This CDR3 is CAISESRDREETQYF. DNA of the CDR3: TGTGCCATCAGTGAGTCCCGGGACAGGGAAGAGACCCAGTACTTC.